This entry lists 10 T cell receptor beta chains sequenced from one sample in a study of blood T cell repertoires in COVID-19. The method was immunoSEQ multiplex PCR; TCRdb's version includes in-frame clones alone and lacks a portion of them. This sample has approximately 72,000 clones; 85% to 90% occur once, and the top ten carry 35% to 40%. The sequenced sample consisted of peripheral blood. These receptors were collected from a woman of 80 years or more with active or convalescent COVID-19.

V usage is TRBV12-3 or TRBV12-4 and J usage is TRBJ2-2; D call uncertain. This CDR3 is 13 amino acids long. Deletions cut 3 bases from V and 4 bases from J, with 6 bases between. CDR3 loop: CASSFLSTGELFF. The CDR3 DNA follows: TGTGCCAGCAGTTTTCTGTCCACCGGGGAGCTGTTTTTT.

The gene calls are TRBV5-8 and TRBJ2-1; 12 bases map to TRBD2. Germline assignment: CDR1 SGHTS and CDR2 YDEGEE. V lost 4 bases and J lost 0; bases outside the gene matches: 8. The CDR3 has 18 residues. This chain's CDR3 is CASSLGLAGPSSYNEQFF. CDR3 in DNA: TGTGCCAGCAGCCTTGGACTAGCGGGGCCGAGCTCCTACAATGAGCAGTTCTTC.

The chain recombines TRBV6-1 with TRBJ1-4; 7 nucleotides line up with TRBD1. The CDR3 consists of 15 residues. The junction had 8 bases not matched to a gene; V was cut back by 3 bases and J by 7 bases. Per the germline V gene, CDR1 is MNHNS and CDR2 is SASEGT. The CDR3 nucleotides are TGTGCCAGCAGTGATGGCCACAGGGGTGGTGAAAAACTGTTTTTT. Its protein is CASSDGHRGGEKLFF.

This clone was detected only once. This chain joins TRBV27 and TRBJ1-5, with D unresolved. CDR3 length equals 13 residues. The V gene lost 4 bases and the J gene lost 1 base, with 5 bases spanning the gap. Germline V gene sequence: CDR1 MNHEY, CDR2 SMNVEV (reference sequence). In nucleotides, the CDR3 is TGTGCCAGCAGTTCCTCGAGCAATCAGCCCCAGCATTTT. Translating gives CASSSSSNQPQHF.

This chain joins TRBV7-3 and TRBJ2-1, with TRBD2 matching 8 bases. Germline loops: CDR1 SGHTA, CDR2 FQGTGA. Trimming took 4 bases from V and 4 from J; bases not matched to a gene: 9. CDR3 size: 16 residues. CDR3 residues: CASSSIGGAMYNEQFF. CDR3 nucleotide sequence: TGTGCCAGCAGCTCTATCGGGGGGGCCATGTACAATGAGCAGTTCTTC.

CDR3 coding DNA: TGTGCCAGCAGCCAAAGACAGACAGTGGCCTATGGCTACACCTTC. This sequence encodes CASSQRQTVAYGYTF. V usage is TRBV6-6 and J usage is TRBJ1-2, with D possibly matching TRBD1 (5 bases). Looked up from germline, CDR1 is MNHNY and CDR2 is SVGAGI (reference sequence). Trimming removed 6 bases at V and 4 bases at J, with 18 bases between. This CDR3 region has 15 residues.

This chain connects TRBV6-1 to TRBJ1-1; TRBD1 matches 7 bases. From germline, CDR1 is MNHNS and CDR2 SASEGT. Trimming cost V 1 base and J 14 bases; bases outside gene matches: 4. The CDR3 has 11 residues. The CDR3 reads CASSEVADRFF. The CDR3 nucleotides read TGTGCCAGCAGTGAAGTAGCGGACAGGTTCTTT.

CDR3 DNA sequence: TGTGCCTGGAGTAACGGGGGGGACGTCGAGACCCAGTACTTC. It translates to CAWSNGGDVETQYF. The chain recombines TRBV30 with TRBJ2-5; TRBD2 aligns across 8 bases. Germline assignment: CDR1 GTSNPN and CDR2 SVGIG (reference sequence). With 2 bases clipped from V and 5 bases from J, the junction kept 7 bases outside the gene matches. CDR3 length: 14 amino acids.

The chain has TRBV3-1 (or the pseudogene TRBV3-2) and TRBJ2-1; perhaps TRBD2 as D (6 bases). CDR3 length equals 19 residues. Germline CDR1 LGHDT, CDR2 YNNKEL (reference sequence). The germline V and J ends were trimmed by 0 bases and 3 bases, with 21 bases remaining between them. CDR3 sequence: CASSQDWRWGEVVYNEQFF. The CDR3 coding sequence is TGTGCCAGCAGCCAAGACTGGAGATGGGGGGAGGTGGTCTACAATGAGCAGTTCTTC.

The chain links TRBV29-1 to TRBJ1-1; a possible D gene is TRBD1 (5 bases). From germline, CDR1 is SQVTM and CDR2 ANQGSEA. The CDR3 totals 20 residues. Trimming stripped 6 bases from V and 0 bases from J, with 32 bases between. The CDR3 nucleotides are TGCAGCGTCCAAACGCCGCGGGGCTCCACTACCCAGAAAATGAACACTGAAGCTTTCTTT. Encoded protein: CSVQTPRGSTTQKMNTEAFF.